This T cell receptor beta chain was retrieved from a study of blood T cell repertoires in COVID-19. The V and J ends lost 5 bases and 6 bases respectively, with 13 bases between them. Germline V gene lookup returns CDR1 LNHDA and CDR2 SQIVND (reference sequence). CDR3 length: 13 residues. The protocol was immunoSEQ multiplex PCR, while the TCRdb copy is restricted to in-frame clones and leaves out a portion. Of more than 85,000 clones listed, roughly 84% are singletons. The rearrangement joins TRBV19 to TRBJ1-2; D might be TRBD1 (6 bases). Sequenced sample: peripheral blood. The source of this sequence is a woman older than 75 with active or convalescent COVID-19. CDR3 nucleotide sequence: TGTGCCAGTAGTTTTCTCCAGGGGAATGGCTACACCTTC. Encoded protein: CASSFLQGNGYTF.